Listed below are T cell receptor beta chains from one sample, sequenced in a study of shared clonotypes between healthy human individuals. Profiling relied on immunoSEQ multiplex PCR, and the TCRdb table lists in-frame clones only, not all of them. The table lists under 2,000,000 clones, about 94% of them singletons. Sample: naive CD8+ T cells sorted from blood. Every receptor here comes from a young man in good health. CDR3s include the opening cysteine and the closing phenylalanine or tryptophan. The D gene is left open where the match is weak.

TRBV29-1	TRBJ2-7	.	CSAADYEQYF
TRBV14	TRBJ2-5	.	CASSQGGHSAETQYF
TRBV28	TRBJ2-1	.	CASRITGFEQFF
TRBV6-1	TRBJ1-2	.	CASSELSGYYGYTF
TRBV7-9	TRBJ2-1	.	CASSVSESSYNEQFF
TRBV7-9	TRBJ2-1	.	CASRVLGDEQFF
TRBV6-5	TRBJ2-1	TRBD1	CASRAQGAEQFF
TRBV4-1	TRBJ2-3	TRBD2	CASSQMSSGLDTQYF
TRBV10-1	TRBJ2-2	.	CASSEVLPPGELFF
TRBV9	TRBJ1-2	.	CASSSGLRGNYGYTF
TRBV4-1	TRBJ1-6	.	CASSQSGGSYNSPLHF
TRBV15	TRBJ2-5	.	CATGDLGSVGGTQYF
TRBV6-1	TRBJ1-3	.	CASNLRDGSGNTIYF
TRBV5-1	TRBJ1-1	TRBD1	CASSYGQGTEAFF
TRBV27	TRBJ2-3	.	CASSLRDITTDTQYF
TRBV2	TRBJ1-1	.	CASSEYLTADMNTEAFF
TRBV9	TRBJ1-1	.	CASSVVTAGEAFF
TRBV15	TRBJ1-5	.	CATSRDRGILNQPQHF
TRBV10-2	TRBJ2-7	.	CASSVGSYEQYF
TRBV9	TRBJ2-3	TRBD2	CASSVAVSGGDTQYF
TRBV10-3	TRBJ1-6	.	CAISGTGFNSPLHF
TRBV28	TRBJ2-3	TRBD1	CASSFPPAGGGADTQYF
TRBV21-1	TRBJ2-7	.	CASIGGGTHYEQYF
TRBV18	TRBJ1-1	.	CASSDIELNTEAFF
TRBV10-3	TRBJ1-1	.	CAISEPDWTVGNTEAFF
TRBV30	TRBJ1-3	.	CAWSAPDTIYF
TRBV27	TRBJ2-1	.	CASSWSFGAGANEQFF
TRBV2	TRBJ2-7	.	CVTHPPGANGFYEQYF
TRBV6-6	TRBJ1-5	.	CATSDHNQPQHF
TRBV29-1	TRBJ2-2	TRBD2	CSVEGGLENTGELFF
TRBV6-1	TRBJ2-7	.	CASSLGQFLSYEQYF
TRBV30	TRBJ2-1	TRBD2	CAWSGAGGTSYNEQFF
TRBV5-1	TRBJ2-1	.	CASSPGPNEQFF
TRBV2	TRBJ1-4	.	CASSEADMGAEGTNEKLFF
TRBV13	TRBJ1-2	TRBD1	CASSLGGQGVSGYTF
TRBV27	TRBJ2-7	TRBD1	CASSLRGPSYEQYF
TRBV7-2	TRBJ2-2	.	CASSSYHRTGLDGELFF
TRBV9	TRBJ2-1	.	CASSVGGSGHEQFF
TRBV2	TRBJ2-7	.	CASSERTDYEQYF
TRBV11-2	TRBJ2-1	.	CASSLSLNEQFF
TRBV5-4	TRBJ1-3	.	CASSSNSGNTIYF
TRBV7-3	TRBJ2-7	.	CASSLNTDTSYEQYF
TRBV7-9	TRBJ1-6	.	CASSLRDTDPNSPLHF
TRBV11-2	TRBJ2-7	TRBD1	CASSPGTGGSYEQYF
TRBV27	TRBJ2-7	TRBD1	CASSPPGTVPPYF
TRBV7-2	TRBJ2-1	.	CASSLLTGMSEQFF
TRBV7-9	TRBJ1-2	.	CASSWDNGAHGYTF
TRBV28	TRBJ2-5	TRBD1	CATLFSGDRGRETQYF
TRBV14	TRBJ2-2	TRBD1	CASSQEGGSLTGELFF
TRBV5-1	TRBJ2-7	TRBD1	CASSSGTGNYEQYF
TRBV7-7	TRBJ2-7	.	CASSLAETYEQYF
TRBV4-3	TRBJ2-7	.	CASSQEAGSYEQYF
TRBV6-5	TRBJ2-7	TRBD1	CASSNPTGVAYEQYF
TRBV15	TRBJ2-1	TRBD2	CATSTQREINEQFF
TRBV27	TRBJ2-1	TRBD1	CASSLRDRGDGSYNEQFF
TRBV9	TRBJ2-7	.	CASSPRLDLFYEQYF
TRBV28	TRBJ2-1	TRBD1	CASSDRGVNEQFF
TRBV5-4	TRBJ2-1	.	CASSSGWAYEQFF
TRBV19	TRBJ2-2	.	CATTGTVNTGELFF